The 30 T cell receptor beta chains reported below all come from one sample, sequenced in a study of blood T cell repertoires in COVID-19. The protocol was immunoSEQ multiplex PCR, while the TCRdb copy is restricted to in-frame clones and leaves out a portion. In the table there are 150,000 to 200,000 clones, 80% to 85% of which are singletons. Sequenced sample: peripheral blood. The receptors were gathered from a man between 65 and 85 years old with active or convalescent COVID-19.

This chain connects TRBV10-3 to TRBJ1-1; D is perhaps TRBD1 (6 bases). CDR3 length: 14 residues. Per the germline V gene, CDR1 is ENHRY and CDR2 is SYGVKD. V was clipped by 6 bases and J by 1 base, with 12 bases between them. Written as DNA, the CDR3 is TGTGCCATCAGGCCCGGGACACGGAACACTGAAGCTTTCTTT. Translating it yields CAIRPGTRNTEAFF.

The chain's CDR3 is CASSRLQGSDETQYF. The CDR3 DNA reads TGTGCCAGCTCGCGATTACAGGGAAGTGACGAGACCCAGTACTTC. The chain employs TRBV18 and TRBJ2-5; weak D call: TRBD1 (6 bases). Germline V gene data show CDR1 as KGHSH and CDR2 as LQKENI. The CDR3 loop spans 15 amino acids. The ends were cut back, 6 bases at V and 5 bases at J, with 19 bases in the middle. Full variable domain (missing parts from reference TRBV18 and TRBJ2-5): NAGVMQNPRHLVRRRGQEARLRCSPMKGHSHVYWYRQLPEEGLKFMVYLQKENIIDESGMPKERFSAEFPKEGPSILRIQQVVRGDSAAYFCASSRLQGSDETQYFGPGTRLLVL.

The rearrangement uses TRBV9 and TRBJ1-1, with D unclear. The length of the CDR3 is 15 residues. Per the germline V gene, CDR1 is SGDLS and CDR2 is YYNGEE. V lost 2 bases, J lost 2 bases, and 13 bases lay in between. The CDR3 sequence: CASSVVRGRNTEAFF. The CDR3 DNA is TGTGCCAGCAGCGTCGTGCGCGGCCGCAACACTGAAGCTTTCTTT.

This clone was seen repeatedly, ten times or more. The CDR3 sequence is CASSYLAPNTEAFF. In DNA form, the CDR3 reads TGTGCCAGCAGCTATCTAGCTCCGAACACTGAAGCTTTCTTT. The chain is built from TRBV5-6 and TRBJ1-1; D uncertain. The CDR3 extends over 14 amino acids. Germline CDR1 SGHDT, CDR2 YYEEEE. The ends were cut back, 3 bases at V and 1 base at J, with 10 bases in the middle. The whole variable domain, filled in from reference TRBV5-6 and TRBJ1-1, reads DAGVTQSPTHLIKTRGQQVTLRCSPKSGHDTVSWYQQALGQGPQFIFQYYEEEERQRGNFPDRFSGHQFPNYSSELNVNALLLGDSALYLCASSYLAPNTEAFFGQGTRLTVV.

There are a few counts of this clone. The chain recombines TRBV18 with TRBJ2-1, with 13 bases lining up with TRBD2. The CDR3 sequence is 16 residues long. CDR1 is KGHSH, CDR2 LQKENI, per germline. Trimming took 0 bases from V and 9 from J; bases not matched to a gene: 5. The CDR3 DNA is TGTGCCAGCTCACCACCAGGACTAGCGGGAGTTGGTGAGCAGTTCTTC. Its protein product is CASSPPGLAGVGEQFF.

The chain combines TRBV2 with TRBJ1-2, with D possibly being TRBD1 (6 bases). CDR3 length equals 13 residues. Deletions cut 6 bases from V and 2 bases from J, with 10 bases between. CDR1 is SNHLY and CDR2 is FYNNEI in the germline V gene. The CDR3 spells CASRRDTNYGYTF. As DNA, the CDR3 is TGTGCCAGCAGGAGGGACACCAACTATGGCTACACCTTC.

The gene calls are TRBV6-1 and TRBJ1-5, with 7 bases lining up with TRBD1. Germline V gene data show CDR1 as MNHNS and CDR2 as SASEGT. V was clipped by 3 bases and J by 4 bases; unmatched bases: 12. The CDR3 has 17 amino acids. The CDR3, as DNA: TGTGCCAGCAGTGACCAACCTACAGGGGCGGGAAATCAGCCCCAGCATTTT. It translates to CASSDQPTGAGNQPQHF.

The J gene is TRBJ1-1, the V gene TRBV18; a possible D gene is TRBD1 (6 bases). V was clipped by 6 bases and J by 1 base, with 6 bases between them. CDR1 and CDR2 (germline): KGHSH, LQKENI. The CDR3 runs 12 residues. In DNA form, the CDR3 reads TGTGCCAGCTCGGGACAGAACACTGAAGCTTTCTTT. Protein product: CASSGQNTEAFF.

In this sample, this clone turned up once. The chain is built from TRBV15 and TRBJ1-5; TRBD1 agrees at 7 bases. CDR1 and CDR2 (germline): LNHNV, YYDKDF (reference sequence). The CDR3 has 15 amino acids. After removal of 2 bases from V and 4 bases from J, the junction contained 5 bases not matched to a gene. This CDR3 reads CATSRSGTVNQPQHF. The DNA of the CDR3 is TGTGCCACCAGCAGATCCGGGACAGTAAATCAGCCCCAGCATTTT. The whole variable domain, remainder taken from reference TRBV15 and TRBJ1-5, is DAMVIQNPRYQVTQFGKPVTLSCSQTLNHNVMYWYQQKSSQAPKLLFHYYDKDFNNEADTPDNFQSRRPNTSFCFLDIRSPGLGDTAMYLCATSRSGTVNQPQHFGDGTRLSIL.

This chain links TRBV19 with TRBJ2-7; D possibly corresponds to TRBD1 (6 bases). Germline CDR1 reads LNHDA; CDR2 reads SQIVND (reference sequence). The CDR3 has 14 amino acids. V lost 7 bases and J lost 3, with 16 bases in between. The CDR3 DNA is TGTGCCAGTAACCCATCCCACAGGGTCTACGAGCAGTACTTC. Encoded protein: CASNPSHRVYEQYF.

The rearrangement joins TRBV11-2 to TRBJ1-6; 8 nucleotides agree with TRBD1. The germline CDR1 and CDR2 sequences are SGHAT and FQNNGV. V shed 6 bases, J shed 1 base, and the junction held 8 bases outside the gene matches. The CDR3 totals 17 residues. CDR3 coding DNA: TGTGCCAGCAGAACTCAGGGGGCCGGGTCCTATAATTCACCCCTCCACTTT. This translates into CASRTQGAGSYNSPLHF.

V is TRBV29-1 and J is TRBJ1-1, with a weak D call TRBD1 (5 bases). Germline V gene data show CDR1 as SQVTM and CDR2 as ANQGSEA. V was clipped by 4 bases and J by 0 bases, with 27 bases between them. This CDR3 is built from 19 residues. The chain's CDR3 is CSVVGFSQVQVSMNTEAFF. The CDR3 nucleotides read TGCAGCGTTGTTGGGTTTTCCCAAGTACAGGTCTCGATGAACACTGAAGCTTTCTTT.

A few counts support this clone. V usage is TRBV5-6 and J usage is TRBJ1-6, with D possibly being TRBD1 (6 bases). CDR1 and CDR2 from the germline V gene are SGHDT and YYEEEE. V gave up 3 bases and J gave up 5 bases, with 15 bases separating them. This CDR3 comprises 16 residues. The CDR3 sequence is CASSYTGSSNNSPLHF. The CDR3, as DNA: TGTGCCAGCAGCTATACAGGGAGTTCGAATAATTCACCCCTCCACTTT.

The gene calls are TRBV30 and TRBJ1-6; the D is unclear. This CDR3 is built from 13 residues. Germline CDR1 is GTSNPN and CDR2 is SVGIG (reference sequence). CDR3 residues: CAILGSYNSPLHF. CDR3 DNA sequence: TGTGCAATCCTCGGTTCCTATAATTCACCCCTCCACTTT.

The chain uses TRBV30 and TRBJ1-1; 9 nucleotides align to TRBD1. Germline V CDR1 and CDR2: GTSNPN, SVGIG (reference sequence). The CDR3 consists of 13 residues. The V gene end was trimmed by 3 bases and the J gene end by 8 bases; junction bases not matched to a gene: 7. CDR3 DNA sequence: TGTGCCTGGAGAGAGACCGGGACAGGGGAAGCTTTCTTT. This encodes CAWRETGTGEAFF.

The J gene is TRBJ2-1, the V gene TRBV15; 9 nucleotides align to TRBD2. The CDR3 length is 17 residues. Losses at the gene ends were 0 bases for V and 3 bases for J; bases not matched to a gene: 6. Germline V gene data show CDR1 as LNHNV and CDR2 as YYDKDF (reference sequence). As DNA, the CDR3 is TGTGCCACCAGCAGAGATAGGGCGGGAGGGGGCTACAATGAGCAGTTCTTC. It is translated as CATSRDRAGGGYNEQFF.

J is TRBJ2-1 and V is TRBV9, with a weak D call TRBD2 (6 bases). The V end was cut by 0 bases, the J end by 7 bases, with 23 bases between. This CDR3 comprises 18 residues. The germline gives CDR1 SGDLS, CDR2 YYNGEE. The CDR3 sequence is CASSVGVSGTRRRNEQFF. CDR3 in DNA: TGTGCCAGCAGCGTAGGGGTATCTGGGACTCGAAGGAGGAATGAGCAGTTCTTC. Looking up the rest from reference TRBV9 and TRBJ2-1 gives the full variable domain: DSGVTQTPKHLITATGQRVTLRCSPRSGDLSVYWYQQSLDQGLQFLIQYYNGEERAKGNILERFSAQQFPDLHSELNLSSLELGDSALYFCASSVGVSGTRRRNEQFFGPGTRLTVL.

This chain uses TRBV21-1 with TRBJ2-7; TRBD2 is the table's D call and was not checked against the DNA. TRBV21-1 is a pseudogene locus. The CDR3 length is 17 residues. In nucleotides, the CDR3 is TGTGCCAGCGTACCGACTAGCGGGAGGGCCGGTGGGTACGAGCAGTACTTC. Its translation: CASVPTSGRAGGYEQYF.

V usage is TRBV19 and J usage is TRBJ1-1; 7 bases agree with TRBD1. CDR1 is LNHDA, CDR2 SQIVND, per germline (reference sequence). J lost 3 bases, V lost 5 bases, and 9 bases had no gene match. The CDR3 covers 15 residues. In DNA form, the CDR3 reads TGTGCCAGTAGTTCCCCGACAGGGTCGCACACTGAAGCTTTCTTT. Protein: CASSSPTGSHTEAFF. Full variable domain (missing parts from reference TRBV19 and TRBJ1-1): DGGITQSPKYLFRKEGQNVTLSCEQNLNHDAMYWYRQDPGQGLRLIYYSQIVNDFQKGDIAEGYSVSREKKESFPLTVTSAQKNPTAFYLCASSSPTGSHTEAFFGQGTRLTVV.

The CDR3 sequence: CASSWGVNEQYF. CDR3 sequence (DNA): TGTGCCAGCAGCTGGGGGGTAAACGAGCAGTACTTC. This chain joins TRBV7-9 and TRBJ2-7, with D perhaps matching TRBD2 (6 bases). Trimming shortened V by 4 bases and J by 5 bases, and 9 bases separated the two germline ends. Germline values: CDR1 SEHNR, CDR2 FQNEAQ (reference sequence). The CDR3 covers 12 residues.

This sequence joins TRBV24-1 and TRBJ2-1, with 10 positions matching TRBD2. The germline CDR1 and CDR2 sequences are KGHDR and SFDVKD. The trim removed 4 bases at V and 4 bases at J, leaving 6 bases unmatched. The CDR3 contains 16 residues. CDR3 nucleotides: TGTGCCACCAGTGACCCAACTAGCGGGACGTACAATGAGCAGTTCTTC. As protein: CATSDPTSGTYNEQFF.

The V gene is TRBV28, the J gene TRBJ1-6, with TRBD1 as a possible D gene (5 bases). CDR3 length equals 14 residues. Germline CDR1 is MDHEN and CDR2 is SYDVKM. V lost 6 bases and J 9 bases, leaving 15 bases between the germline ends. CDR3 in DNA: TGTGCCAGCAGAAAACAGTCGGGGGGTTCACCCCTCCACTTT. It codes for CASRKQSGGSPLHF.

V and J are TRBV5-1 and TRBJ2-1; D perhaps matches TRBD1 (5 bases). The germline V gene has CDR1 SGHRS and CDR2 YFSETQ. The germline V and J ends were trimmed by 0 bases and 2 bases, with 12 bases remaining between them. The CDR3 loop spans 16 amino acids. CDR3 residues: CASSLEGLGAYNEQFF. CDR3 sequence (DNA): TGCGCCAGCAGCTTGGAGGGGCTAGGGGCCTACAATGAGCAGTTCTTC.

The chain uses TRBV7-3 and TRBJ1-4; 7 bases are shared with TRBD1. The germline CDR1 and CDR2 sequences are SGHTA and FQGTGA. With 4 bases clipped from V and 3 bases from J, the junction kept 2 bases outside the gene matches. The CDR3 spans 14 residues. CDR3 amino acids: CASSSTGSNEKLFF. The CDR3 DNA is TGTGCCAGCAGCTCGACAGGGTCTAATGAAAAACTGTTTTTT.

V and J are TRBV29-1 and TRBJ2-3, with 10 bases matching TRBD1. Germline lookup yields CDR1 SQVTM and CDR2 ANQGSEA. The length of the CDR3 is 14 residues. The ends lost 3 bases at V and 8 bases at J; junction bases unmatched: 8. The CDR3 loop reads CSVEPGQGYVTQYF. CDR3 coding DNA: TGCAGCGTTGAGCCGGGACAGGGGTATGTTACGCAGTATTTT.

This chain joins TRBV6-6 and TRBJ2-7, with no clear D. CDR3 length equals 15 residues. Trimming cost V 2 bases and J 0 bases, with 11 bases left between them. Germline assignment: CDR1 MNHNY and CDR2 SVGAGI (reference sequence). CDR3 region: CASSYNAAISYEQYF. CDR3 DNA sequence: TGTGCCAGCAGTTACAACGCCGCGATCTCCTACGAGCAGTACTTC.

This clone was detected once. CDR3: CASSETERSPLNEQYF. The CDR3 nucleotides are TGTGCCAGCAGTGAAACGGAGCGGAGCCCTCTGAACGAGCAGTACTTC. The J gene is TRBJ2-7, the V gene TRBV25-1; possibly TRBD2 for D (5 bases). Trimming removed 2 bases at V and 5 bases at J, with 19 bases between. Per germline, CDR1 MGHDK and CDR2 SYGVNS. This CDR3 has 16 residues.

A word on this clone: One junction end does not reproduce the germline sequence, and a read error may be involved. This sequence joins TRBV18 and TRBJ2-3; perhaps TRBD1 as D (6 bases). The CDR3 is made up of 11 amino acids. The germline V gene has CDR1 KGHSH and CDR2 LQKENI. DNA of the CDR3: TGTGCCAGCTCACCGGACAGATACGCCCTTTTT. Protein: CASSPDRYALF.

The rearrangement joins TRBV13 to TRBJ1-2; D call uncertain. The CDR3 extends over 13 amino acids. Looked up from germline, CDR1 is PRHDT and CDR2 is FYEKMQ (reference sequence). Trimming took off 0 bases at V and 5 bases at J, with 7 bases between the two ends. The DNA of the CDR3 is TGTGCCAGCAGCTTAGGTACGGGTTATGGCTACACCTTC. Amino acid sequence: CASSLGTGYGYTF.

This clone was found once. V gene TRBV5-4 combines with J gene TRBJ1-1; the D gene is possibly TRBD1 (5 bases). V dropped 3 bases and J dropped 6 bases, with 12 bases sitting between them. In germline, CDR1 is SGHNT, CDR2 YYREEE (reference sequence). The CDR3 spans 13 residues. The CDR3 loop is CASSSLGGSEAFF. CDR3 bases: TGTGCCAGCAGCTCCCTCGGGGGATCTGAAGCTTTCTTT.